This passage covers 12 T cell receptor beta chains from one sample sequenced in a study of T cells after yellow fever vaccination. Each CDR3 protein is one row after TCRdb ran MiXCR on the 5' RACE reads. The data show about 340,000 distinct CDR3 sequences, around 12% seen once. This sample comprised CD4+ T cells sorted from PBMCs, obtained 15 days after the yellow fever booster vaccination. These receptors were obtained from a man in his late teens or twenties who received the YFV17D yellow fever vaccine.

The chain uses TRBV7-2 and TRBJ2-5; tentative D call: TRBD1 (6 bases). V lost 3 bases to trimming and J lost 2 bases, with 13 bases between them. CDR1 SGHTA and CDR2 FQGNSA come from the germline V gene. CDR3 length: 15 residues. The CDR3, as DNA: TGTGCCAGCAGCTTGAGGGGGACGACACAAGAGACCCAGTACTTC. Translation gives CASSLRGTTQETQYF.

The chain recombines TRBV6-5 with TRBJ1-1; no clear D. This CDR3 has 15 amino acids. Germline V gene sequence: CDR1 MNHEY, CDR2 SVGAGI. Trimming cost V 8 bases and J 1 base, with 17 bases left between them. Written as DNA, the CDR3 is TGTGCCAGCTCCTCACCGGGGTTGGGGAACACTGAAGCTTTCTTT. Its protein product is CASSSPGLGNTEAFF.

The rearrangement uses TRBV20-1 and TRBJ2-7; D is uncertain. The CDR3 covers 11 residues. The germline CDR1 and CDR2 sequences are DFQATT and SNEGSKA (reference sequence). V gave up 1 base and J gave up 2 bases, with 3 bases separating them. CDR3 protein: CSARVTYEQYV. The CDR3 DNA reads TGCAGTGCTAGAGTGACCTACGAGCAGTACGTC.

The V and J genes are TRBV15 and TRBJ2-1, with D perhaps matching TRBD2 (5 bases). The CDR3 runs to 18 residues. V was cut by 1 base and J by 0 bases, with 16 bases left in between. Per germline, CDR1 LNHNV and CDR2 YYDKDF (reference sequence). The CDR3 reads CATSRAGTAGNSYNEQFF. The CDR3 DNA reads TGTGCCACCAGCAGAGCCGGCACCGCCGGGAACTCCTACAATGAGCAGTTCTTC.

The J gene is TRBJ1-3, the V gene TRBV7-2, with D unclear. Per the germline V gene, CDR1 is SGHTA and CDR2 is FQGNSA. Trimming removed 3 bases from V and 0 bases from J, with 6 bases in between. The CDR3 contains 14 residues. In DNA form, the CDR3 reads TGTGCCAGCAGCTTCGGGCTCTCTGGAAACACCATATATTTT. Translated: CASSFGLSGNTIYF.

The chain uses TRBV7-2 and TRBJ2-5, with 7 bases lining up with TRBD1. Germline loops: CDR1 SGHTA, CDR2 FQGNSA. The CDR3 contains 14 residues. J gave up 5 bases and V 3 bases, and 6 bases lay outside the gene matches. The CDR3 nucleotides read TGTGCCAGCAGCTTCGGGACAGCCTGGGAGACCCAGTACTTC. It translates to CASSFGTAWETQYF. The complete variable domain, with remaining parts taken from reference TRBV7-2 and TRBJ2-5, reads GAGVSQSPSNKVTEKGKDVELRCDPISGHTALYWYRQSLGQGLEFLIYFQGNSAPDKSGLPSDRFSAERTGGSVSTLTIQRTQQEDSAVYLCASSFGTAWETQYFGPGTRLLVL.

This clonotype was counted many times. This chain links TRBV3-1 with TRBJ2-2, with unresolved D. V gave up 3 bases and J gave up 2 bases, with 4 bases separating them. CDR1 is LGHDT, CDR2 YNNKEL, per germline (reference sequence). This CDR3 has 13 amino acids. The CDR3 sequence is CASSHLNTGELFF. The CDR3 nucleotides are TGTGCCAGCAGCCACCTAAACACCGGGGAGCTGTTTTTT.

The chain joins TRBV5-4 to TRBJ2-5, with D possibly TRBD2 on 5 matching bases. This CDR3 region has 14 residues. The V and J ends lost 4 bases and 5 bases respectively, with 15 bases between them. Germline V gives CDR1 SGHNT, CDR2 YYREEE (reference sequence). The CDR3 reads CASSTQGSVETQYF. CDR3 nucleotide sequence: TGTGCCAGCAGCACCCAAGGGAGTGTTGAGACCCAGTACTTC.

This clonotype was observed at least ten times. V and J are TRBV12-3 or TRBV12-4 and TRBJ1-6; D is undetermined. V shed 3 bases and J shed 9 bases, with 6 bases lying between them. The CDR3 covers 12 residues. The CDR3 sequence is CASSLRPSPLHF. The CDR3 DNA is TGTGCCAGCAGTTTGAGGCCTTCACCCCTCCACTTT.

This clonotype has more than one count but fewer than ten. The gene calls are TRBV29-1 and TRBJ1-1; 9 bases agree with TRBD1. CDR1 is SQVTM and CDR2 is ANQGSEA in the germline V gene. The CDR3 covers 13 residues. J gave up 1 base and V 6 bases, and 3 bases lay outside the gene matches. CDR3 loop: CSVSTGGNTEAFF. In DNA, the CDR3 is TGCAGCGTGTCGACAGGGGGGAACACTGAAGCTTTCTTT.

The V call is TRBV4-3, the J call TRBJ1-3; a possible D gene is TRBD1 (6 bases). CDR1 and CDR2 from the germline V gene are LGHNA and YSLEER. The CDR3 runs to 17 residues. V was trimmed by 1 base and J by 3 bases, leaving 16 bases between them. CDR3 residues: CASSQALGGGGGNTIYF. CDR3 bases: TGCGCCAGCAGCCAAGCTTTAGGAGGGGGAGGTGGAAACACCATATATTTT.

V gene TRBV5-1 combines with J gene TRBJ2-7; 12 nucleotides agree with TRBD2. Trimming removed 1 base from V and 4 bases from J; junction bases left unmatched: 9. Looked up from germline, CDR1 is SGHRS and CDR2 is YFSETQ. The CDR3 is 17 residues long. CDR3 in amino acids: CASSLRLTSGGTYEQYF. The CDR3 nucleotides read TGCGCCAGCAGCTTGCGCCTAACTAGCGGGGGGACGTACGAGCAGTACTTC.